This T cell receptor (beta chain) was recorded in a study of CD8+CD57+ T cells in acquired aplastic anemia. Across the whole study: Mean DNA quantity obtained from sorted CD4+ and CD8+ cells was 2.5 to 4 ug.

With regard to this clonotype: One junction end does not reproduce the germline sequence, and a read error may be involved.

Germline CDR1 is SQVTM and CDR2 is ANQGSEA. This CDR3 is built from 15 residues. In patients chosen for sequencing, flow cytometry had shown CD8+CD57+ cell expansion. At blood sampling, none of the patients had yet received therapy. CDR3 and TCR beta VDJ profiling relied on genomic DNA as the template. In TCRdb, the reads were re-called with MiXCR into one record per CDR3 protein. Of about 470,000 distinct CDR3 sequences in the sample, less than 35% were seen once. V is TRBV29-1 and J is TRBJ2-7, with 7 bases matching TRBD1. This TCR derives from a human donor with aplastic anemia. Material: sorted CD4+, CD8+, or CD8+CD57+ T cells (not recorded which) from PBMCs. For the CDR3, the DNA is TGCAGTGCTAGAGATTCCTCCAGGGGGACCTACGGGCAGTACTTC. Translating it yields CSARDSSRGTYGQYF.